This T cell receptor (beta chain) was sequenced for a study of Ad26.COV2.S vaccination and SARS-CoV-2 variants (dated by TCRdb to the early 2020s). Regarding the study in general: Donors in the vaccine arm were drawn from COV1001, a phase I-IIa trial of Ad26.COV2.S in healthy adults that was multicentre, randomized, double-blind and placebo-controlled. Ad26.COV2.S was administered intramuscularly at 5 x 10^10 or 1 x 10^11 viral particles, either as a single shot or as two shots given 56 days apart. The specificity and breadth of SARS-CoV-2-reactive T cell receptors after Ad26.COV2.S vaccination were assessed by TCRbeta repertoire sequencing. The TCR-sequenced set comprised approximately 32 samples: some 20 Ad26.COV2.S vaccine recipients, 5 placebo recipients and 8 SARS-CoV-2 convalescent individuals. Trial participants were randomized into five groups of five: low-dose or high-dose Ad26.COV2.S given once or twice, or placebo on both occasions. Blinding of investigators to trial group allocation was maintained during experiments and outcome assessment. The paper's findings and limits, for the study overall: Ad26.COV2.S recipients had higher spike-specific TCR breadth than placebo recipients (P = 0.0014). The study was not powered to compare responses between vaccine doses or regimens. After vaccination, substantial breadth of spike-specific CD8+ and CD4+ T cell responses was reported. Vaccine and placebo recipients had comparable non-spike TCR breadth, which fits with the vaccine containing only spike. The authors noted that the TCR breadth and depth analyses may have underestimated total T cell responses.

Taken from the germline V gene (reference sequence), the CDR1 and CDR2 loops are MNHNY and SVGAGI. The CDR3 numbers 11 residues from cysteine through phenylalanine. The sequence is cut down to CDR3 DNA, 33 bases in frame from base 1. The sample's treatment or condition, from its label and the paper: approximately 18 received Ad26.COV2.S at low or high dose, single or two shots; about 5 received placebo; per-sample allocation not given. For vaccine and placebo recipients, the sequenced repertoires came from samples collected on day 63 after the first injection. Cohort 1b enrolled 25 adults aged 18-55 years at a single site in Boston, USA, between 29 July and 7 August 2020. As a vaccine, Ad26.COV2.S was a replication-incompetent adenovirus type 26 vector that expressed a prefusion-stabilized SARS-CoV-2 spike protein derived from the original Wuhan strain. TCRbeta CDR3 regions were sequenced with the immunoSEQ Assay. After extraction, genomic DNA underwent amplification by bias-controlled multiplex PCR, followed by high-throughput sequencing. The paper's data handling went like this. To quantify the absolute abundance of every unique TCRbeta CDR3 region, sequences were collapsed and filtered. T cell fraction was estimated by normalizing TCRbeta template counts to usable DNA, which was measured by amplifying reference genes present in all nucleated cells. Repertoire TCRs were annotated as SARS-CoV-2-specific when V gene, CDR3 amino acid sequence and J gene were exactly matched to a known reactive TCR set. The reference SARS-CoV-2 TCR set was obtained from MIRA and was filtered for enrichment in COVID-19-positive ImmuneCODE repertoires, whereby public or cross-reactive TCRs were removed. Based on the MIRA antigens, annotated TCRs were further analysed at the level of specific ORF or position within ORF. Breadth was defined as the number of annotated unique rearrangements divided by the total number of unique productive rearrangements, and depth was defined as the summed frequency of the annotated unique rearrangements. Two-sided Wilcoxon rank-sum tests were applied when comparing TCR breadth between groups. As stored in TCRdb, this immuneACCESS dataset retains in-frame rearrangements with V and J assigned. A fraction of the clones does not appear; measured against another copy, unresolved V genes explain less than half of the discrepancy, and the remainder lacks a known reason. D and trimming come from the DNA, and the V and J calls and clone size come from that table. The sample table records about 480,000 clones; approximately 88% of these occur just once. In total, the top ten clones hold roughly 12% of the sample.

Worth noting for this clone: No antigen is known for it. One end of the junction is discordant with germline, which a read error may explain.

Sample: peripheral blood, taken in a trial of Ad26.COV2.S vaccine versus placebo. The TCR sequence derives from a person between 18 and 59 years old who received the Ad26.COV2.S COVID-19 vaccine or a placebo. The V and J segments used are TRBV6-6 and TRBJ1-2; a stretch of 7 junction bases matches TRBD1. CDR3 region: CASSTLGTAGF. The DNA sequence is given as TGTGCCAGCAGTACACTTGGGACAGCCGGCTTC.